One and the same sample provided the 29 T cell receptor beta chains below, sequenced in a study of blood T cell repertoires in COVID-19 (TCRdb year 2020). Preparation of the library involved the immunoSEQ multiplex PCR assay. TCRdb re-hosts the immuneACCESS table, in-frame sequences only. Its copies lack some clones; in the studies checked, an unresolved V gene accounts for under half of them, and the cause for the rest is not known. A total of 13,000 to 15,000 clones appear in this sample, around nine tenths of them only once. The ten largest clones take up more than 25% of the sample. The sequencing input was peripheral blood. These receptors originate from a human donor in a cohort sampled during active COVID-19.

The CDR3 bases are TGTGCCAGCTCCGGACAGTCCCTCTCCGGGGAGCTGTTTTTT. Encoded protein: CASSGQSLSGELFF. The gene calls are TRBV11-2 and TRBJ2-2; tentatively, D is TRBD1 (6 bases). Deletions cut 8 bases from V and 6 bases from J, with 16 bases between. The CDR3 length is 14 residues. Germline assignment: CDR1 SGHAT and CDR2 FQNNGV. The variable domain in full, with the rest retrieved from reference TRBV11-2 and TRBJ2-2, is EAGVAQSPRYKIIEKRQSVAFWCNPISGHATLYWYQQILGQGPKLLIQFQNNGVVDDSQLPKDRFSAERLKGVDSTLKIQPAKLEDSAVYLCASSGQSLSGELFFGEGSRLTVL.

The chain links TRBV6-2 or TRBV6-3 to TRBJ1-5; 8 bases agree with TRBD1. Losses at the gene ends were 1 base for V and 1 base for J; bases not matched to a gene: 18. This CDR3 is 21 amino acids long. Germline V gene sequence: CDR1 MNHEY, CDR2 SVGEGT. CDR3 loop: CASSYLKYRDRKGGSNQPQHF. The CDR3 region has the DNA TGTGCCAGCAGTTACTTAAAATACCGGGACAGGAAAGGAGGGAGCAATCAGCCCCAGCATTTT.

This rearrangement joins TRBV6-5 to TRBJ1-1, with 9 positions matching TRBD1. The CDR3 length is 13 residues. CDR1 and CDR2 from the germline V gene are MNHEY and SVGAGI. The J segment lost 5 bases and the V segment lost 6 bases, leaving 4 bases of the junction unmatched. CDR3 sequence (DNA): TGTGCCAGCAGCTCTGACAGGGGGACTGAAGCTTTCTTT. This gives the protein CASSSDRGTEAFF.

This chain connects TRBV29-1 to TRBJ2-3, with TRBD1 as a possible D gene (5 bases). The V end lost 1 base, the J end lost 0 bases, and 11 bases lay between the germline ends. The V gene's germline CDR1 is SQVTM and CDR2 ANQGSEA. The CDR3 runs 15 residues. The DNA of the CDR3 is TGCAGCGTTGAAGTAGGGGCAGCTAGCACAGATACGCAGTATTTT. It encodes CSVEVGAASTDTQYF.

V and J are TRBV9 and TRBJ2-5; TRBD2 matches at 8 bases. This CDR3 region has 15 residues. V shed 3 bases and J 5 bases; nucleotides not matched to a gene: 9. Germline CDR1 is SGDLS and CDR2 is YYNGEE. CDR3 nucleotides: TGTGCCAGCAGCGCCGCAACGGCGGGGGGCGAGACCCAGTACTTC. This codes for CASSAATAGGETQYF.

The chain couples TRBV6-6 to TRBJ2-3; possible D gene TRBD2, 5 bases. The length of the CDR3 is 14 residues. V gave up 4 bases and J gave up 5 bases, with 13 bases separating them. Per the germline V gene, CDR1 is MNHNY and CDR2 is SVGAGI (reference sequence). The CDR3 region is CASSSAWTGDTQYF. The CDR3 bases are TGTGCCAGCAGTTCTGCTTGGACTGGAGATACGCAGTATTTT.

The rearrangement uses TRBV7-8 and TRBJ1-5; a possible D gene is TRBD1 (5 bases). CDR1 is SGHVS, CDR2 FQNEAQ, per germline. V dropped 5 bases and J dropped 6 bases, with 8 bases sitting between them. This CDR3 has 12 residues. The CDR3, as DNA: TGTGCCAGCAGCAACGGGGGTCAGCCCCAGCATTTT. It codes for CASSNGGQPQHF.

This clone was counted once. The J gene is TRBJ1-4, the V gene TRBV19, with 7 bases aligning to TRBD1. CDR1 and CDR2 from the germline V gene are LNHDA and SQIVND (reference sequence). The V segment lost 10 bases and the J segment 5 bases; nucleotides outside the gene matches: 7. The CDR3 extends over 13 amino acids. CDR3 in amino acids: CATNRGVNEKLFF. The CDR3 coding sequence is TGTGCCACCAACAGGGGTGTAAATGAAAAACTGTTTTTT.

This sequence joins TRBV19 and TRBJ2-1; the D is unclear. The CDR3 has 15 amino acids. Germline-derived CDR1 and CDR2 are LNHDA and SQIVND (reference sequence). V gave up 8 bases and J gave up 0 bases, with 14 bases separating them. CDR3 coding DNA: TGTGCCAGTTTCGGAACCTCTAGCTCCTACAATGAGCAGTTCTTC. Protein product: CASFGTSSSYNEQFF. Drawing the rest from reference TRBV19 and TRBJ2-1, the complete variable domain is DGGITQSPKYLFRKEGQNVTLSCEQNLNHDAMYWYRQDPGQGLRLIYYSQIVNDFQKGDIAEGYSVSREKKESFPLTVTSAQKNPTAFYLCASFGTSSSYNEQFFGPGTRLTVL.

The chain carries TRBV6-5 and TRBJ1-2, with TRBD1 as a possible D gene (5 bases). The CDR3 loop spans 14 amino acids. Trimming removed 5 bases at V and 1 base at J, with 11 bases between. Per the germline V gene, CDR1 is MNHEY and CDR2 is SVGAGI. The CDR3 loop is CASSINQGNYGYTF. CDR3 DNA sequence: TGTGCCAGCAGTATAAACCAGGGTAACTATGGCTACACCTTC.

CDR3 coding DNA: TGTGCCAGCAGCGGCGTCGTTAGCGGGAGACAAGATACGCAGTATTTT. Residues: CASSGVVSGRQDTQYF. This sequence joins TRBV16 and TRBJ2-3; TRBD2 matches 9 bases. This CDR3 is 16 amino acids long. Looked up from germline, CDR1 is KGHSY and CDR2 is FQNENV. V shed 5 bases, J shed 5 bases, and the junction held 11 bases outside the gene matches. The whole variable domain, filled in from reference TRBV16 and TRBJ2-3, reads GEEVAQTPKHLVRGEGQKAKLYCAPIKGHSYVFWYQQVLKNEFKFLISFQNENVFDETGMPKERFSAKCLPNSPCSLEIQATKLEDSAVYFCASSGVVSGRQDTQYFGPGTRLTVL.

V usage is TRBV5-5 and J usage is TRBJ2-5; TRBD2 matches 11 bases. Germline CDR1 is SGHKS and CDR2 is YYEKEE (reference sequence). The CDR3 is made up of 16 amino acids. The junction had 8 bases not matched to a gene; V was cut back by 4 bases and J by 3 bases. This CDR3 reads CASSRTPGLAEETQYF. The CDR3 DNA is TGTGCCAGCAGCCGTACCCCGGGACTAGCGGAAGAGACCCAGTACTTC.

The chain is built from TRBV28 and TRBJ1-5; 8 bases match TRBD1. This CDR3 spans 15 amino acids. Germline V gene data show CDR1 as MDHEN and CDR2 as SYDVKM. V shed 6 bases and J 0 bases; nucleotides not matched to a gene: 4. The CDR3 loop reads CASRRTGNSNQPQHF. DNA for the CDR3: TGTGCCAGCAGGCGGACAGGGAATAGCAATCAGCCCCAGCATTTT.

The chain uses TRBV29-1 and TRBJ1-1; D is unclear. The CDR3 has 13 residues. From germline, CDR1 is SQVTM and CDR2 ANQGSEA. V lost 5 bases and J lost 3, with 13 bases in between. Written as DNA, the CDR3 is TGCAGCGTTCCGGGGAATGGGGACACTGAAGCTTTCTTT. It yields the protein CSVPGNGDTEAFF.

This clone was seen only once. V gene TRBV3-1 (or the pseudogene TRBV3-2) combines with J gene TRBJ2-1, with 11 bases aligning to TRBD2. CDR1 and CDR2 from the germline V gene are LGHDT and YNNKEL (reference sequence). This CDR3 has 15 amino acids. Trimming removed 4 bases from V and 4 bases from J; junction bases left unmatched: 3. Here the CDR3 reads CASSLLAGDYNEQFF. The CDR3 DNA reads TGTGCCAGCAGCCTACTAGCGGGAGATTACAATGAGCAGTTCTTC.

V usage is TRBV4-1 and J usage is TRBJ1-5; D may be TRBD1 (6 bases). This CDR3 spans 14 amino acids. The germline V gene encodes CDR1 MGHRA and CDR2 YSYEKL. Between the trimmed V and J ends, which lost 8 bases and 4 bases, there was a span of 15 bases. The CDR3 sequence is CASQARTGNQPQHF. For the CDR3, the DNA is TGCGCCAGCCAAGCACGCACAGGGAATCAGCCCCAGCATTTT.

This clone occurred a few times. The J gene is TRBJ1-5, the V gene TRBV19; 7 bases map to TRBD1. Germline V gives CDR1 LNHDA, CDR2 SQIVND (reference sequence). There are 14 residues in the CDR3. After removal of 3 bases from V and 4 bases from J, the junction contained 3 bases not matched to a gene. The CDR3 nucleotides read TGTGCCAGTAGTATTACGACAGGGAATCAGCCCCAGCATTTT. This codes for CASSITTGNQPQHF.

V usage is TRBV19 and J usage is TRBJ1-2, with TRBD1 identical over 9 bases. CDR1 LNHDA and CDR2 SQIVND come from the germline V gene (reference sequence). Trimming cost V 4 bases and J 7 bases; bases outside gene matches: 7. CDR3 length: 14 residues. The CDR3 nucleotides are TGTGCCAGTAGTACGGGACAGGGAGGATTTGGCTACACCTTC. Translation gives CASSTGQGGFGYTF.

The CDR3 sequence: CASSVQGTYNEQFF. For the CDR3, the DNA is TGTGCCAGCAGTGTACAGGGGACCTACAATGAGCAGTTCTTC. The rearrangement joins TRBV27 to TRBJ2-1, with 7 bases fitting TRBD1. Germline CDR1 MNHEY, CDR2 SMNVEV (reference sequence). The junction had 3 bases not matched to a gene; V was cut back by 5 bases and J by 2 bases. The CDR3 length is 14 residues.

This rearrangement joins TRBV19 to TRBJ1-1; a weak D match, TRBD1 (6 bases). This CDR3 is 15 amino acids long. V was pared by 2 bases and J by 1 base, with 11 bases between. The germline V gene encodes CDR1 LNHDA and CDR2 SQIVND (reference sequence). The CDR3 region is CASSIPGGRNTEAFF. In DNA form, the CDR3 reads TGTGCCAGTAGTATACCGGGGGGGCGGAACACTGAAGCTTTCTTT.

This clone appeared once. The rearrangement links TRBV5-1 to TRBJ1-2, with 9 bases that match TRBD1. CDR1 SGHRS and CDR2 YFSETQ come from the germline V gene. CDR3 size: 12 residues. V was clipped by 2 bases and J by 8 bases; unmatched bases: 1. For the CDR3, the DNA is TGCGCCAGCAGCTTAGACAGGGGGGGCTACACCTTC. This translates into CASSLDRGGYTF.

The V call is TRBV7-8, the J call TRBJ2-3; TRBD1 agrees at 8 bases. The junction had 3 bases not matched to a gene; V was cut back by 6 bases and J by 1 base. In germline, CDR1 is SGHVS, CDR2 FQNEAQ. The CDR3 loop spans 14 amino acids. This CDR3 is CASSSRGRTDTQYF. In nucleotides, the CDR3 is TGTGCCAGCAGTAGCAGGGGGCGCACAGATACGCAGTATTTT. Using reference TRBV7-8 and TRBJ2-3 for the parts outside the CDR3, the full variable domain is GAGVSQSPRYKVAKRGQDVALRCDPISGHVSLFWYQQALGQGPEFLTYFQNEAQLDKSGLPSDRFFAERPEGSVSTLKIQRTQQEDSAVYLCASSSRGRTDTQYFGPGTRLTVL.

The chain links TRBV27 to TRBJ1-1; maybe TRBD1 (6 bases). The CDR3 length is 13 residues. Trimming pared 5 bases from V and 6 bases from J, leaving 13 bases between. Germline CDR1 reads MNHEY; CDR2 reads SMNVEV (reference sequence). The CDR3 sequence: CASSTGSSAEAFF. The CDR3 nucleotides read TGTGCCAGCAGTACAGGGAGCTCGGCTGAAGCTTTCTTT.

In this sample, this clone turned up a few times. The chain employs TRBV19 and TRBJ1-1, with a weak D call TRBD1 (6 bases). Germline CDR1 reads LNHDA; CDR2 reads SQIVND (reference sequence). V shed 7 bases and J shed 2 bases, with 20 bases lying between them. This CDR3 comprises 16 residues. The CDR3 spells CASTLGGARGNTEAFF. CDR3 nucleotide sequence: TGTGCCAGTACCCTAGGGGGGGCCAGGGGAAACACTGAAGCTTTCTTT.

This chain links TRBV5-8 with TRBJ1-6; TRBD1 aligns across 9 bases. The CDR3 length is 13 residues. V gave up 7 bases and J gave up 9 bases; unmatched junction bases: 5. Per germline, CDR1 SGHTS and CDR2 YDEGEE. The CDR3 DNA follows: TGTGCCAGCTCCGGACAGGGGAGTTCACCCCTCCACTTT. Encoded protein: CASSGQGSSPLHF. Combining the CDR3 with reference TRBV5-8 and TRBJ1-6 gives the whole variable domain EAGVTQSPTHLIKTRGQQATLRCSPISGHTSVYWYQQALGLGLQFLLWYDEGEERNRGNFPPRFSGRQFPNYSSELNVNALELEDSALYLCASSGQGSSPLHFGNGTRLTVT.

The rearrangement links TRBV6-5 to TRBJ1-1, with D unresolved. The germline CDR1 and CDR2 sequences are MNHEY and SVGAGI. The germline V and J ends were trimmed by 4 bases and 1 base, with 7 bases remaining between them. This CDR3 has 13 residues. As DNA, the CDR3 is TGTGCCAGCAGTTCCCAGGAGAACACTGAAGCTTTCTTT. Its translation is CASSSQENTEAFF.

CDR3 DNA: TGCAGCGTAGCGGGAGTGGGCACCGGGGAGCTGTTTTTT. Protein: CSVAGVGTGELFF. The V and J genes are TRBV29-1 and TRBJ2-2; 8 nucleotides match TRBD2. Unmatched junction bases numbered 4, after V lost 6 bases and J lost 4 bases. This CDR3 has 13 amino acids. Germline lookup yields CDR1 SQVTM and CDR2 ANQGSEA.

V gene TRBV9 combines with J gene TRBJ2-1, with D possibly matching TRBD1 (5 bases). With 0 bases removed from V and 7 bases from J, the gap between germline ends came to 14 bases. Looked up from germline, CDR1 is SGDLS and CDR2 is YYNGEE. This CDR3 is 15 amino acids long. The CDR3 reads CASSVEGAGWNEQFF. In nucleotides, the CDR3 is TGTGCCAGCAGCGTAGAAGGGGCAGGGTGGAATGAGCAGTTCTTC.

The CDR3 bases are TGTGCCAGCAGTTATTCCGGGACTAGCGGCTACACAGATACGCAGTATTTT. It specifies CASSYSGTSGYTDTQYF. V gene TRBV27 combines with J gene TRBJ2-3; 11 bases align to TRBD2. J gave up 2 bases and V 4 bases, and 8 bases lay outside the gene matches. The germline CDR1 and CDR2 sequences are MNHEY and SMNVEV (reference sequence). This CDR3 has 17 residues.